The T cell receptor (beta chain) described here comes from a study of blood T cells in healthy people across ages. Study findings and constraints: Roughly linear declines in TCR beta diversity per million T cells occurred with age. In these data, TCR beta diversity tracked strongly with naive T cell percentage. A greater number of naive CD4+ cells and higher diversity distinguished long-lived donors from aged donors.

RNA extraction gave at least 5.5 micrograms of total RNA per sample. PCR was performed a second time for about 6 to 11 cycles using a sample-barcoded 5' primer and a J-beta primer mix. TCRdb used MiXCR to reprocess the 5' RACE reads, holding one entry per CDR3 protein. The sample contains approximately 1,100,000 distinct CDR3 sequences, 45% of which appear only once. In this sample, this clonotype turned up a few times. The antigen is undetermined. This sequence was found in a woman in her sixties or seventies in good health. Sample: blood.

CDR3 nucleotide sequence: TGCGCCAGCAACCGGGAGGGCTCCTACGAGCAGTACTTC. This sequence encodes CASNREGSYEQYF. This chain connects TRBV5-1 to TRBJ2-7; 8 bases line up with TRBD2. J was trimmed by 0 bases and V by 6 bases; bases with no gene match: 2. Germline V gene lookup returns CDR1 SGHRS and CDR2 YFSETQ. The CDR3 has 13 amino acids.